Shown below are 25 T cell receptor beta chains from a single sample sequenced in a study of blood T cell repertoires in COVID-19. Only in-frame clones appear in the TCRdb table, and some are missing; sequencing was by immunoSEQ multiplex PCR. Among hundreds of thousands of clones listed, 88% were seen once. The source material was peripheral blood. The source is a man older than 75 with acute or convalescent COVID-19.

The chain uses TRBV9 and TRBJ2-1; D gene ambiguous. V shed 2 bases and J shed 9 bases, with 15 bases lying between them. The CDR3 extends over 14 amino acids. Germline CDR1 SGDLS, CDR2 YYNGEE. CDR3 sequence: CASSVVAFLGEQFF. CDR3 coding DNA: TGTGCCAGCAGCGTTGTAGCTTTCCTGGGTGAGCAGTTCTTC.

Notes on this clone: Other DNA sequences in the same sample also yield this CDR3. This sequence joins TRBV19 and TRBJ2-5; D unresolved. The CDR3 totals 12 residues. Per germline, CDR1 LNHDA and CDR2 SQIVND (reference sequence). V gave up 0 bases and J gave up 5 bases, with 4 bases separating them. The CDR3 reads CASSIDRETQYF. As DNA, the CDR3 is TGTGCCAGTAGTATAGATCGGGAGACCCAGTACTTC.

V is TRBV2 and J is TRBJ2-4; 9 bases align to TRBD2. From germline, CDR1 is SNHLY and CDR2 FYNNEI. The CDR3 extends over 15 amino acids. V lost 4 bases to trimming and J lost 1 base; unmatched junction nucleotides: 2. The CDR3 region has the DNA TGTGCCAGCAGTGGACTAGCGGTGGCCAAAAACATTCAGTACTTC. Its protein is CASSGLAVAKNIQYF.

This chain joins TRBV6-5 and TRBJ1-3; D is unresolved. CDR3 length: 14 amino acids. Germline CDR1 is MNHEY and CDR2 is SVGAGI. Between the trimmed V and J ends, which lost 9 bases and 9 bases, there was a span of 21 bases. CDR3 DNA sequence: TGTGCCAGTAAACTGGGTTCCACGGGTGGCACCATATATTTT. It yields the protein CASKLGSTGGTIYF.

This clone was counted between two and nine times. This rearrangement joins TRBV5-6 to TRBJ1-5; perhaps TRBD1 as D (5 bases). Germline V lookup: CDR1 SGHDT, CDR2 YYEEEE. The CDR3 runs to 16 residues. The ends were cut back, 3 bases at V and 6 bases at J, with 19 bases in the middle. The CDR3 DNA follows: TGTGCCAGCAGCTCTCGACAGACGGGACTTGTTCAGCCCCAGCATTTT. Its translation: CASSSRQTGLVQPQHF.

This chain connects TRBV6-5 to TRBJ1-5, with no clear D. Trimming pared 6 bases from V and 4 bases from J, leaving 13 bases between. From germline, CDR1 is MNHEY and CDR2 SVGAGI. The CDR3 length is 14 residues. For the CDR3, the DNA is TGTGCCAGCAGCGCAACTGGGAGAAATCAGCCCCAGCATTTT. It specifies CASSATGRNQPQHF.

This chain connects TRBV4-3 to TRBJ1-2, with TRBD1 matching 7 bases. The ends lost 0 bases at V and 4 bases at J; junction bases unmatched: 5. CDR1 and CDR2 (germline): LGHNA, YSLEER. The CDR3 loop spans 15 amino acids. The CDR3 spells CASSQDLQGTYGYTF. The CDR3 coding sequence is TGCGCCAGCAGCCAAGACCTACAGGGGACCTATGGCTACACCTTC.

The chain carries TRBV27 and TRBJ2-7, with D possibly matching TRBD1 (6 bases). V lost 4 bases, J lost 2 bases, and 9 bases lay in between. The germline gives CDR1 MNHEY, CDR2 SMNVEV (reference sequence). CDR3 length: 13 residues. The CDR3 here is CASSSRTAYEQYF. The CDR3 nucleotides read TGTGCCAGCAGTTCGCGGACAGCCTACGAGCAGTACTTC.

CDR3 amino acids: CASSSGQQETQYF. The CDR3, as DNA: TGTGCCAGCTCGTCCGGACAGCAAGAGACCCAGTACTTC. V usage is TRBV18 and J usage is TRBJ2-5; D is perhaps TRBD1 (6 bases). This CDR3 contains 13 residues. CDR1 is KGHSH, CDR2 LQKENI, per germline. The V end was cut by 6 bases, the J end by 2 bases, with 10 bases between.

The gene calls are TRBV6-5 and TRBJ2-1; D is undetermined. The CDR3 has 14 amino acids. V gave up 10 bases and J gave up 4 bases, with 17 bases separating them. CDR1 is MNHEY and CDR2 is SVGAGI in the germline V gene. The CDR3 nucleotides are TGTGCCACCCAACAGCCCCCACCTTACAATGAGCAGTTCTTC. Translated: CATQQPPPYNEQFF.

The gene calls are TRBV12-5 and TRBJ2-1; D is perhaps TRBD2 (6 bases). The V gene's germline CDR1 is LGHNT and CDR2 FRNRAP. Trimming left V 6 bases short and J 7 bases short, with 16 bases between. The CDR3 is made up of 14 amino acids. This CDR3 is CASGAGPLQNEQFF. The CDR3 bases are TGTGCTAGTGGCGCGGGACCCTTACAGAATGAGCAGTTCTTC. The variable domain in full, completed from reference TRBV12-5 and TRBJ2-1, reads DARVTQTPRHKVTEMGQEVTMRCQPILGHNTVFWYRQTMMQGLELLAYFRNRAPLDDSGMPKDRFSAEMPDATLATLKIQPSEPRDSAVYFCASGAGPLQNEQFFGPGTRLTVL.

The V call is TRBV7-2, the J call TRBJ2-7; TRBD2 aligns across 10 bases. V shed 0 bases, J shed 3 bases, and the junction held 5 bases outside the gene matches. Germline V lookup: CDR1 SGHTA, CDR2 FQGNSA. The CDR3 spans 16 residues. CDR3 DNA sequence: TGTGCCAGCAGCTTAGCCCCTAGCGGGGGTTTCTACGAGCAGTACTTC. The encoded protein is CASSLAPSGGFYEQYF.

The rearrangement joins TRBV11-3 to TRBJ2-7, with a tentative D call TRBD1 (5 bases). V dropped 3 bases and J dropped 4 bases, with 10 bases sitting between them. Germline CDR1 reads SGHNT; CDR2 reads YENEEA. The CDR3 loop spans 13 amino acids. Written as DNA, the CDR3 is TGTGCCAGCAGCTTGGGGCCGATTTACGAGCAGTACTTC. The encoded protein is CASSLGPIYEQYF.

This clone has a single count. V is TRBV9 and J is TRBJ1-1; 7 nucleotides agree with TRBD1. V lost 4 bases, J lost 6 bases, and 12 bases stayed unmatched. The CDR3 loop spans 15 amino acids. Germline lookup yields CDR1 SGDLS and CDR2 YYNGEE. This chain's CDR3 is CASSPTGSFNAEAFF. CDR3 nucleotides: TGTGCCAGCAGCCCGACAGGGTCGTTCAACGCTGAAGCTTTCTTT.

This clone was picked up one time. Other DNA sequences in the sample encode the same CDR3. The rearrangement links TRBV5-1 to TRBJ1-2; D is unresolved. This CDR3 is built from 13 residues. The ends were cut back, 1 base at V and 3 bases at J, with 7 bases in the middle. The germline gives CDR1 SGHRS, CDR2 YFSETQ. This chain's CDR3 is CASSLLGDYGYTF. The CDR3 DNA follows: TGCGCCAGCAGCTTGCTGGGAGACTATGGCTACACCTTC.

The chain uses TRBV6-2 or TRBV6-3 and TRBJ1-3, with D tentatively TRBD1 (6 bases). This CDR3 is 17 amino acids long. Germline lookup yields CDR1 MNHEY and CDR2 SVGEGT. Trimming removed 2 bases at V and 0 bases at J, with 14 bases between. CDR3 residues: CASSYRRQAISGNTIYF. The CDR3 nucleotides read TGTGCCAGCAGTTACCGTCGACAGGCGATCTCTGGAAACACCATATATTTT.

The chain carries TRBV9 and TRBJ2-5, with TRBD1 matching over 8 bases. This CDR3 region has 14 residues. Germline V lookup: CDR1 SGDLS, CDR2 YYNGEE. V was clipped by 0 bases and J by 6 bases; unmatched bases: 4. The CDR3 spells CASSVGSGGQTQYF. CDR3 sequence (DNA): TGTGCCAGCAGCGTAGGCTCAGGGGGCCAGACCCAGTACTTC.

This clone occurred once. The rearrangement uses TRBV27 and TRBJ2-2; 9 bases agree with TRBD1. V lost 6 bases to trimming and J lost 4 bases; unmatched junction nucleotides: 9. The CDR3 sequence is 16 residues long. Germline CDR1 reads MNHEY; CDR2 reads SMNVEV (reference sequence). The CDR3 here is CASRDLGQGITGELFF. CDR3 sequence (DNA): TGTGCCAGCAGAGATCTCGGACAGGGGATCACCGGGGAGCTGTTTTTT.

The chain employs TRBV2 and TRBJ2-3; TRBD1 aligns across 8 bases. CDR1 is SNHLY, CDR2 FYNNEI, per germline. The CDR3 sequence is 13 residues long. J was trimmed by 2 bases and V by 6 bases; bases with no gene match: 1. The CDR3 spells CASSRGHTDTQYF. CDR3 DNA: TGTGCCAGCAGCAGGGGGCACACAGATACGCAGTATTTT.

This chain uses TRBV19 with TRBJ1-2; 9 nucleotides match TRBD1. This CDR3 comprises 15 residues. V shed 10 bases and J 2 bases; nucleotides not matched to a gene: 11. The germline V gene encodes CDR1 LNHDA and CDR2 SQIVND (reference sequence). CDR3 coding DNA: TGTGCCACCGCCCGGGACAGGGAAGGAAACTATGGCTACACCTTC. It yields the protein CATARDREGNYGYTF. The full variable domain, in which reference TRBV19 and TRBJ1-2 provide the parts outside the CDR3, is DGGITQSPKYLFRKEGQNVTLSCEQNLNHDAMYWYRQDPGQGLRLIYYSQIVNDFQKGDIAEGYSVSREKKESFPLTVTSAQKNPTAFYLCATARDREGNYGYTFGSGTRLTVV.

The V call is TRBV5-6, the J call TRBJ2-7, with TRBD1 matching over 9 bases. The germline V gene encodes CDR1 SGHDT and CDR2 YYEEEE. The J segment lost 8 bases and the V segment lost 0 bases, leaving 9 bases of the junction unmatched. The CDR3 is 15 amino acids. CDR3 bases: TGTGCCAGCAGCTTGGCCGGGACAGGGAGTCGCCAGCAGTACTTC. It codes for CASSLAGTGSRQQYF.

The rearrangement uses TRBV28 and TRBJ2-6; TRBD2 matches at 7 bases. The V gene's germline CDR1 is MDHEN and CDR2 SYDVKM. Trimming removed 5 bases from V and 0 bases from J; junction bases left unmatched: 1. The CDR3 is 15 residues long. CDR3 coding DNA: TGTGCCAGCAGTGGGGAGGGCTCTGGGGCCAACGTCCTGACTTTC. Translated, it gives CASSGEGSGANVLTF.

This rearrangement joins TRBV14 to TRBJ1-1; D not certain. V shed 1 base and J shed 1 base, with 7 bases lying between them. The CDR3 covers 14 residues. Per the germline V gene, CDR1 is SGHDN and CDR2 is FVKESK. Here the CDR3 DNA reads TGTGCCAGCAGCCAAGTACCGAGGAACACTGAAGCTTTCTTT. Translating it yields CASSQVPRNTEAFF.

The chain combines TRBV3-1 (or the pseudogene TRBV3-2) with TRBJ2-7; D is possibly TRBD2 (6 bases). This CDR3 contains 14 residues. With 2 bases removed from V and 3 bases from J, the gap between germline ends came to 11 bases. Germline V gives CDR1 LGHDT, CDR2 YNNKEL (reference sequence). This chain's CDR3 is CASSQIRAGYEQYF. In DNA form, the CDR3 reads TGTGCCAGCAGCCAAATAAGAGCGGGCTACGAGCAGTACTTC.

The genes are TRBV6-5 and TRBJ1-1, with D maybe TRBD1 (5 bases). There are 13 residues in the CDR3. Between the trimmed V and J ends, which lost 5 bases and 1 base, there was a span of 8 bases. Germline CDR1 MNHEY, CDR2 SVGAGI. The CDR3: CASSRDRNTEAFF. Written as DNA, the CDR3 is TGTGCCAGCAGTCGAGACAGGAACACTGAAGCTTTCTTT.